The 22 T cell receptor beta chains reported below all come from one sample, sequenced in a study of patients and donors after allogeneic stem cell transplantation. Using its own MiXCR run on the RT-PCR reads, TCRdb lists one record per CDR3 protein. The profile shows hundreds of thousands of distinct CDR3 sequences, around 16% of them singletons. What was sequenced was blood, either unsorted or a sorted T cell fraction (not recorded which). The receptors were gathered from a human donor who was either an allogeneic HSCT recipient or a stem cell or donor lymphocyte infusion donor (not recorded which). It is not recorded whose cells these are; they may come from a transplant donor.

This clonotype was observed a few times. J is TRBJ1-5 and V is TRBV20-1; possible D gene TRBD1, 5 bases. Germline CDR1 is DFQATT and CDR2 is SNEGSKA (reference sequence). V was shortened by 5 bases and J by 4 bases, with 18 bases between the two germline ends. The CDR3 totals 15 residues. In DNA, the CDR3 is TGCAGTGCTGGGACCGATCCAACTAAGAATCAGCCCCAGCATTTT. Residues: CSAGTDPTKNQPQHF.

The chain carries TRBV7-9 and TRBJ2-1, with TRBD1 matching over 7 bases. The CDR3 length is 11 residues. V dropped 5 bases and J dropped 15; count of bases not matched to a gene: 7. CDR1 and CDR2 from the germline V gene are SEHNR and FQNEAQ (reference sequence). DNA for the CDR3: TGTGCCAGCAGCCGCACAGGGGATCCGTTCTTC. This encodes CASSRTGDPFF.

CDR3: CASSLTGTGSPLNTEAFF. As DNA, the CDR3 is TGCGCCAGCAGCCTCACCGGGACAGGGAGTCCCCTGAACACTGAAGCTTTCTTT. This chain connects TRBV5-1 to TRBJ1-1; 9 bases are a match to TRBD1. The CDR3 sequence is 18 residues long. The V segment lost 4 bases and the J segment 0 bases; nucleotides outside the gene matches: 13. Germline CDR1 SGHRS, CDR2 YFSETQ.

There are a few counts of this clonotype. The rearrangement links TRBV11-2 to TRBJ1-1; 9 nucleotides align to TRBD1. Trimming took 2 bases from V and 10 from J; bases not matched to a gene: 5. Germline CDR1 SGHAT, CDR2 FQNNGV. CDR3 length: 13 residues. CDR3 sequence: CASSLKDRGAAFF. CDR3 nucleotides: TGTGCCAGCAGCTTAAAGGACAGGGGAGCAGCTTTCTTT.

This clonotype was detected many times. Here the CDR3 DNA reads TGCGCCAGCAGCTTGGTGGGGGCGAGTGAAGCTTTCTTT. Encoded protein: CASSLVGASEAFF. V and J are TRBV5-1 and TRBJ1-1; a weak D match, TRBD1 (6 bases). V lost 0 bases and J 7 bases, leaving 10 bases between the germline ends. Germline CDR1 reads SGHRS; CDR2 reads YFSETQ. The CDR3 extends over 13 amino acids.

The chain combines TRBV9 with TRBJ1-5; 8 bases are a match to TRBD1. V was clipped by 4 bases and J by 4 bases; unmatched bases: 7. CDR1 and CDR2 (germline): SGDLS, YYNGEE. This CDR3 comprises 15 residues. CDR3 nucleotides: TGTGCCAGCAGCAAGCGACAGGGGATGAATCAGCCCCAGCATTTT. This translates into CASSKRQGMNQPQHF.

The chain links TRBV5-1 to TRBJ2-7; the D is unclear. Germline values: CDR1 SGHRS, CDR2 YFSETQ. The CDR3 is 15 amino acids. The V and J ends lost 0 bases and 3 bases respectively, with 13 bases between them. The CDR3 protein is CASSLDTSDGYEQYF. In DNA form, the CDR3 reads TGCGCCAGCAGCTTGGACACCTCAGACGGCTACGAGCAGTACTTC.

In regard to this clonotype: Sequence at one end of the junction differs from germline and may be a read error. The chain links TRBV20-1 to TRBJ2-7; D is unresolved. The CDR3 spans 12 residues. Germline CDR1 reads DFQATT; CDR2 reads SNEGSKA (reference sequence). CDR3: CSSRWASDEQYF. CDR3 nucleotide sequence: TGCAGTTCTAGGTGGGCAAGCGACGAGCAGTACTTC.

V and J are TRBV9 and TRBJ2-7; 12 nucleotides agree with TRBD2. The CDR3 spans 14 residues. J was trimmed by 7 bases and V by 4 bases; bases with no gene match: 6. Germline CDR1 reads SGDLS; CDR2 reads YYNGEE. The CDR3 loop reads CASSPGLAGWEQYF. CDR3 nucleotides: TGTGCCAGCAGCCCCGGACTAGCGGGATGGGAGCAGTACTTC.

This clonotype was seen only a few times. The rearrangement uses TRBV6-1 and TRBJ1-2; tentatively, D is TRBD1 (5 bases). V was pared by 6 bases and J by 4 bases, with 12 bases between. The germline V gene encodes CDR1 MNHNS and CDR2 SASEGT. The CDR3 totals 13 residues. The DNA of the CDR3 is TGTGCCAGCAGCCAGACAGTCCTCTATGGCTACACCTTC. Its translation is CASSQTVLYGYTF.

This clonotype was recorded a few times. This chain joins TRBV12-5 and TRBJ1-2; 8 positions agree with TRBD1. Looked up from germline, CDR1 is LGHNT and CDR2 is FRNRAP. The CDR3 has 14 amino acids. J gave up 3 bases and V 6 bases, and 6 bases lay outside the gene matches. In DNA, the CDR3 is TGTGCTAGTGGACTCGACAGGGGAGACTATGGCTACACCTTC. As protein: CASGLDRGDYGYTF.

The rearrangement uses TRBV9 and TRBJ1-1; D possibly corresponds to TRBD1 (5 bases). Trimming took off 2 bases at V and 1 base at J, with 9 bases between the two ends. The length of the CDR3 is 14 residues. CDR1 and CDR2 (germline): SGDLS, YYNGEE. CDR3 nucleotides: TGTGCCAGCAGCGTCGCAGGGCAGAACACTGAAGCTTTCTTT. It encodes CASSVAGQNTEAFF.

The chain uses TRBV9 and TRBJ2-7; tentatively, D is TRBD2 (5 bases). V lost 4 bases to trimming and J lost 5 bases, with 25 bases between them. This CDR3 is 17 amino acids long. The germline gives CDR1 SGDLS, CDR2 YYNGEE. The DNA of the CDR3 is TGTGCCAGCAGCCCCCTCGGAGCGGAAGAGAGCCTCAACGAGCAGTACTTC. Its protein is CASSPLGAEESLNEQYF.

The DNA of the CDR3 is TGTGCCAGCAGCCAAGGTAGCGGGGGGGCCAAGACAGATACGCAGTATTTT. Translated, it gives CASSQGSGGAKTDTQYF. V and J are TRBV3-1 and TRBJ2-3; 11 nucleotides match TRBD2. From germline, CDR1 is LGHDT and CDR2 YNNKEL (reference sequence). V gave up 1 base and J gave up 3 bases; unmatched junction bases: 6. This CDR3 spans 17 amino acids.

The rearrangement uses TRBV3-1 and TRBJ2-7; D ambiguous. Trimming took 4 bases from V and 5 from J, leaving 12 bases between them. Per germline, CDR1 LGHDT and CDR2 YNNKEL (reference sequence). There are 13 residues in the CDR3. CDR3 sequence: CASSRDIDDEQYF. In DNA, the CDR3 is TGTGCCAGCAGCCGCGACATCGACGACGAGCAGTACTTC.

The rearrangement uses TRBV5-8 and TRBJ2-7; maybe TRBD1 (5 bases). V was pared by 3 bases and J by 2 bases, with 9 bases between. CDR1 is SGHTS, CDR2 YDEGEE, per germline. This CDR3 comprises 13 residues. The CDR3, as DNA: TGTGCCAGCAGCTGGGGCCCAACCTACGAGCAGTACTTC. This gives the protein CASSWGPTYEQYF.

This clonotype was recorded a few times. V and J are TRBV20-1 and TRBJ2-3; TRBD2 might be the D (6 bases). The ends were cut back, 6 bases at V and 3 bases at J, with 16 bases in the middle. Germline values: CDR1 DFQATT, CDR2 SNEGSKA (reference sequence). CDR3 length equals 14 residues. The DNA for the CDR3 is TGCAGTGCCAGAAGACTAGGAGGAACAGATACGCAGTATTTT. It specifies CSARRLGGTDTQYF.

The chain is built from TRBV7-9 and TRBJ1-5; 12 nucleotides agree with TRBD1. The ends lost 4 bases at V and 5 bases at J; junction bases unmatched: 6. Per the germline V gene, CDR1 is SEHNR and CDR2 is FQNEAQ (reference sequence). The length of the CDR3 is 16 residues. CDR3 loop: CASSSGTGGFHQPQHF. The CDR3 DNA follows: TGTGCCAGCAGCTCCGGGACAGGGGGCTTTCATCAGCCCCAGCATTTT.

V gene TRBV20-1 combines with J gene TRBJ2-6; no firm D call. The CDR3 is made up of 12 amino acids. V was clipped by 3 bases and J by 2 bases, with 2 bases between them. The germline gives CDR1 DFQATT, CDR2 SNEGSKA (reference sequence). CDR3 sequence (DNA): TGCAGTGCTAGGGCTGGGGCCAACGTCCTGACTTTC. This encodes CSARAGANVLTF.

A few counts support this clonotype. The gene calls are TRBV5-1 and TRBJ2-5; 9 positions agree with TRBD1. The CDR3 length is 17 residues. CDR1 and CDR2 (germline): SGHRS, YFSETQ. Germline trimming cut 4 bases from V and 5 bases from J; bases unmatched to any gene: 15. The CDR3 DNA reads as TGCGCCAGCAGCCAGTACAGGGGGCAGGGGAAACTGGAGACCCAGTACTTC. This encodes CASSQYRGQGKLETQYF.

The genes are TRBV5-1 and TRBJ2-1; maybe TRBD2 (7 bases). The CDR3 has 15 residues. Germline V gene data show CDR1 as SGHRS and CDR2 as YFSETQ. V lost 2 bases and J lost 10, with 19 bases in between. CDR3 sequence (DNA): TGCGCCAGCAGCTTCCGGGGGGCGGGGGTAAGAGAGCAGTTCTTC. Amino acid sequence: CASSFRGAGVREQFF.

The gene calls are TRBV5-1 and TRBJ1-1; D is unclear. Germline CDR1 and CDR2: SGHRS and YFSETQ. CDR3 length: 15 residues. The ends were cut back, 0 bases at V and 1 base at J, with 10 bases in the middle. CDR3 residues: CASSLAGVPNTEAFF. The CDR3 coding sequence is TGCGCCAGCAGCTTGGCCGGGGTCCCGAACACTGAAGCTTTCTTT.